This TCR beta chain was found in a study of OX40 agonist ivuxolimab in advanced cancers. Overall study: The study treated patients with ivuxolimab, an agonistic anti-OX40 (CD134) antibody. Aged about 23 to 80 with a mean of roughly 63 years, they were about 83% male. Points from the study as a whole: The authors did not determine the antigen specificity of the expanded peripheral T cells. Both CD4+ and CD8+ T cell populations in blood had undergone clonal expansion by week 6 at 0.1 to 3.0 mg/kg.

This CDR3 spans 14 amino acids. The V and J ends lost 0 bases and 2 bases respectively, with 8 bases between them. The germline CDR1 and CDR2 sequences are SGHRS and YFSETQ. Concerning this clone itself: Its antigen is as yet unknown.

The repertoire was sequenced with immunoSEQ multiplex PCR; TCRdb's copy has only in-frame clones and lacks some. This sample carries around 59,000 clones, around nine tenths of them seen once, and the ten largest clones take approximately 1%. This receptor was identified in an adult with an advanced solid tumor such as melanoma, head and neck, liver or kidney cancer. V usage is TRBV5-1 and J usage is TRBJ1-1; D remains ambiguous. The sample in question was CD4+ or CD8+ T cells sorted from blood, obtained in a trial of the OX40 agonist ivuxolimab. This CDR3 is CASSLGQDNTEAFF. CDR3 DNA: TGCGCCAGCAGCTTGGGACAAGATAACACTGAAGCTTTCTTT.